This TCR beta chain emerged from a study of T cell changes during pregnancy in multiple sclerosis. TCRdb's table, derived via immunoSEQ multiplex PCR, lists solely in-frame clones and lacks some. The sample gives tens of thousands of clones, about 91% of which show up once; about 2.1% is in the top ten. The CDR3 has 16 residues. Unmatched junction bases numbered 8, after V lost 3 bases and J lost 5 bases. Germline V CDR1 and CDR2: SGHRS, YFSETQ. The sample was CD4+ T cells from peripheral blood mononuclear cells, taken after pregnancy. This chain joins TRBV5-1 and TRBJ2-2; 9 positions match TRBD2. This receptor was obtained from a female donor in good health, enrolled as a control in a pregnancy study. The CDR3, as DNA: TGCGCCAGCAGCTCCTTAGCGGGGGATGTAACCGGGGAGCTGTTTTTT. It encodes CASSSLAGDVTGELFF. Together with reference TRBV5-1 and TRBJ2-2, the CDR3 gives the full variable domain: KAGVTQTPRYLIKTRGQQVTLSCSPISGHRSVSWYQQTPGQGLQFLFEYFSETQRNKGNFPGRFSGRQFSNSRSEMNVSTLELGDSALYLCASSSLAGDVTGELFFGEGSRLTVL.